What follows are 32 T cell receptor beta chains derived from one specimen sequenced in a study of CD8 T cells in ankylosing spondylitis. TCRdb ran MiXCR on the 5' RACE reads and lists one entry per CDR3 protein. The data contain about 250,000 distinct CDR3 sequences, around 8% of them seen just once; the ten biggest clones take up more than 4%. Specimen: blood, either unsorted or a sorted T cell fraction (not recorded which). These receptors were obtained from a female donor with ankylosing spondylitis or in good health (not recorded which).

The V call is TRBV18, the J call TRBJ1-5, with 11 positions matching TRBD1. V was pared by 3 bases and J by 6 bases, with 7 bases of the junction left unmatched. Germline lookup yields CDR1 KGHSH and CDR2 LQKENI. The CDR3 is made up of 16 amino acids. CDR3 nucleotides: TGTGCCAGCTCACCGCCGCAGGGACAGGGGGGTCAGCCCCAGCATTTT. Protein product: CASSPPQGQGGQPQHF.

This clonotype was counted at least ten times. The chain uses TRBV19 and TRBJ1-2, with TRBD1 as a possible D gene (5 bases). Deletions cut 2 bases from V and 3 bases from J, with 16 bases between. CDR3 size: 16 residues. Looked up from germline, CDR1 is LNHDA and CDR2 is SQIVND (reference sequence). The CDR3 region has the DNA TGTGCCAGTAGTATAAACGGACGGGGGTCGGACTATGGCTACACCTTC. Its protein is CASSINGRGSDYGYTF. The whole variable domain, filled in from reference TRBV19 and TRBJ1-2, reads DGGITQSPKYLFRKEGQNVTLSCEQNLNHDAMYWYRQDPGQGLRLIYYSQIVNDFQKGDIAEGYSVSREKKESFPLTVTSAQKNPTAFYLCASSINGRGSDYGYTFGSGTRLTVV.

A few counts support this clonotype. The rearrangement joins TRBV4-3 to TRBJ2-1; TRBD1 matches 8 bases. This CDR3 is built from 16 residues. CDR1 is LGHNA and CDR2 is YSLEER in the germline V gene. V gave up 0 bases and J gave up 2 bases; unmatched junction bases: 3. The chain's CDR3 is CASSQEPQGAYNEQFF. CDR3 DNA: TGCGCCAGCAGCCAAGAGCCACAGGGGGCCTACAATGAGCAGTTCTTC.

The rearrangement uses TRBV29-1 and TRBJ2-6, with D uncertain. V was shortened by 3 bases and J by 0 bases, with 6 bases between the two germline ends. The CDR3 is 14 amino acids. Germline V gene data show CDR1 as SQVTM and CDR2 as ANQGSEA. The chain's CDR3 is CSVEEHSGANVLTF. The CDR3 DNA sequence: TGCAGCGTTGAGGAACACTCTGGGGCCAACGTCCTGACTTTC.

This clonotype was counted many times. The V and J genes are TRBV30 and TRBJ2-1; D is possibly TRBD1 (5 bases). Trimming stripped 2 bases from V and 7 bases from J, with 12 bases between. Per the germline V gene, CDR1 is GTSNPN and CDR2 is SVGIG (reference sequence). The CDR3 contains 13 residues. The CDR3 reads CAWSWQGTNEQFF. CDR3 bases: TGTGCCTGGAGTTGGCAGGGAACGAATGAGCAGTTCTTC.

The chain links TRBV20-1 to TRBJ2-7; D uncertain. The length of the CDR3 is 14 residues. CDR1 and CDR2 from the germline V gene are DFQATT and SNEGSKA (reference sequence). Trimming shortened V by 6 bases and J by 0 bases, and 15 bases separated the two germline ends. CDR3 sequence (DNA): TGCAGTGCCACGCCGGCCTCTCTCTCCTACGAGCAGTACTTC. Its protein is CSATPASLSYEQYF.

CDR3 DNA sequence: TGCAGTGCTGAAAATGGTGGGGGAGGTCCCTACGAGCAGTACTTC. It specifies CSAENGGGGPYEQYF. V is TRBV20-1 and J is TRBJ2-7; a weak D match, TRBD2 (6 bases). Germline V gives CDR1 DFQATT, CDR2 SNEGSKA (reference sequence). V was cut by 5 bases and J by 2 bases, with 19 bases left in between. CDR3 length: 15 residues.

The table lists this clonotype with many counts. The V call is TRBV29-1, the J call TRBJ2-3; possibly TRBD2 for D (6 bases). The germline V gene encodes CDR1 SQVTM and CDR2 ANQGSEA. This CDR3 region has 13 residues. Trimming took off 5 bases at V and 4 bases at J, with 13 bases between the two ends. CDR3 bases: TGCAGCGTTCCCGGGGGTGGCGCAGATACGCAGTATTTT. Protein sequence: CSVPGGGADTQYF.

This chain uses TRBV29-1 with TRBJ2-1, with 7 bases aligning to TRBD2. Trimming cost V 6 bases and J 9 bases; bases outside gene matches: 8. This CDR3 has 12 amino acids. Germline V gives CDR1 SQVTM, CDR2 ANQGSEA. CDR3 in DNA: TGCAGCGTCGCCGGACTAGGGAGTGAGCAGTTCTTC. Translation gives CSVAGLGSEQFF.

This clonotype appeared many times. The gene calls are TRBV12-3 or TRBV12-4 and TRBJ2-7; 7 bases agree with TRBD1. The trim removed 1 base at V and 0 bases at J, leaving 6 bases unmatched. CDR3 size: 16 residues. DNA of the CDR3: TGTGCCAGCAGTTTAGAATGGACAGGCAGCTCCTACGAGCAGTACTTC. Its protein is CASSLEWTGSSYEQYF.

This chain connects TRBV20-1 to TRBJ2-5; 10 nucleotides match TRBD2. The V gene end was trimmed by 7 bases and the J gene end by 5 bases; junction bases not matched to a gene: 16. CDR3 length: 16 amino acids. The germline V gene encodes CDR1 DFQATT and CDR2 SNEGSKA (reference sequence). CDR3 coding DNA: TGCAGTGTTCCTGGGGCTAGCGGGAGAAGAAGGGAGACCCAGTACTTC. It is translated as CSVPGASGRRRETQYF.

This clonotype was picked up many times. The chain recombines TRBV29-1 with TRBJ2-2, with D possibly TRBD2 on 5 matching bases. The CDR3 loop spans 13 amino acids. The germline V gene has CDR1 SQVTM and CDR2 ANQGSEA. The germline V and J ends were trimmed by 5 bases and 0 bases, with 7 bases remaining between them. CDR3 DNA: TGCAGCGTTTCCGGGACGAACACCGGGGAGCTGTTTTTT. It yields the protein CSVSGTNTGELFF.

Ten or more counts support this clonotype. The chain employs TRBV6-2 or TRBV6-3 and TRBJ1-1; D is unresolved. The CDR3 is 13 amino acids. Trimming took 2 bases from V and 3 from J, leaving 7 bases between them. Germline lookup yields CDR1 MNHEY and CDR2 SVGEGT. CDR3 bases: TGTGCCAGCAGTTACGTGGGATACACTGAAGCTTTCTTT. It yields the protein CASSYVGYTEAFF.

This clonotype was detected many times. Written as DNA, the CDR3 is TGTGCCAGCAGCCGGGCTAGAGAGCAGTACTTC. This encodes CASSRAREQYF. V and J are TRBV5-6 and TRBJ2-7; D is undetermined. Deletions cut 4 bases from V and 7 bases from J, with 9 bases between. The CDR3 runs 11 residues. The V gene's germline CDR1 is SGHDT and CDR2 YYEEEE.

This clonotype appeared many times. CDR3 DNA: TGTGCCAGCAGCCCCGGGACATTAAGCACAGATACGCAGTATTTT. This translates into CASSPGTLSTDTQYF. The chain recombines TRBV4-2 with TRBJ2-3; possible D gene TRBD1, 6 bases. V dropped 4 bases and J dropped 0 bases, with 11 bases sitting between them. Germline V CDR1 and CDR2: LGHNA, YNFKEQ. This CDR3 is built from 15 residues.

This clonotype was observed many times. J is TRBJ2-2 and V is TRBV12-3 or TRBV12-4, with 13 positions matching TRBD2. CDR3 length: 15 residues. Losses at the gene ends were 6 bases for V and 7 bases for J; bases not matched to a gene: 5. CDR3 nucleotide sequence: TGTGCCAGCAGAGGACTAGCGGGAGCAGGCGGGGAGCTGTTTTTT. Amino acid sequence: CASRGLAGAGGELFF.

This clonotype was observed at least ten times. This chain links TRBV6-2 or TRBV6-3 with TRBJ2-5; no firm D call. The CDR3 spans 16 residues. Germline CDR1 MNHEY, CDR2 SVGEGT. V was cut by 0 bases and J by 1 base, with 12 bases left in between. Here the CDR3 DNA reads TGTGCCAGCAGTTACTCCCCTCTGGTAGCCCAAGAGACCCAGTACTTC. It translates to CASSYSPLVAQETQYF.

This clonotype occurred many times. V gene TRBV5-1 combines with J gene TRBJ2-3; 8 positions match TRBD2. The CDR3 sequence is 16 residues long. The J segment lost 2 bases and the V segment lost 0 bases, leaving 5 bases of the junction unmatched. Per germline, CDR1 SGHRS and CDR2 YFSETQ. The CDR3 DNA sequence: TGCGCCAGCAGCTTGGCCGGAGCGGGAGTCACAGATACGCAGTATTTT. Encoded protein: CASSLAGAGVTDTQYF.

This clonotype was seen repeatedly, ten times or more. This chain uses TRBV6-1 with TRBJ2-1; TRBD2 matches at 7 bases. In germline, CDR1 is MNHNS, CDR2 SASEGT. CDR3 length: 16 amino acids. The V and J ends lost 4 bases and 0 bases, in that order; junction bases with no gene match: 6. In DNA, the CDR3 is TGTGCCAGCAGTGGAGCAACTAGCGTCTCCTACAATGAGCAGTTCTTC. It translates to CASSGATSVSYNEQFF.

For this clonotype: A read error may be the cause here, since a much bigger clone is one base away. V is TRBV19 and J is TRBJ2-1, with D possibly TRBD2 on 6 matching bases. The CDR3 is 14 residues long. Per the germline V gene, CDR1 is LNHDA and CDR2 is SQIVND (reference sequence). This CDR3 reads CASSIAGEYNEQLF. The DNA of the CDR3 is TGTGCCAGTAGTATAGCGGGAGAGTACAATGAGCAGCTCTTC.

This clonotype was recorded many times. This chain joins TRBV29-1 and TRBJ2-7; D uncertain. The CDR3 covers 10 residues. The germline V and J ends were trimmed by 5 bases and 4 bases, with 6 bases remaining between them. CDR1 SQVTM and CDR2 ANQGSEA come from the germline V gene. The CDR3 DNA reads TGCAGCGTTTGGATGTACGAGCAGTACTTC. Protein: CSVWMYEQYF.

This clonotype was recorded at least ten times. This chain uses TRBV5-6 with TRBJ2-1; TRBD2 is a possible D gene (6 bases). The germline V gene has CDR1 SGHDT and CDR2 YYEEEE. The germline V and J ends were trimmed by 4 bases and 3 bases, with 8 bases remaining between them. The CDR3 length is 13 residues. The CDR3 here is CASSSGFYNEQFF. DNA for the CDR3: TGTGCCAGCAGCAGCGGGTTCTACAATGAGCAGTTCTTC.

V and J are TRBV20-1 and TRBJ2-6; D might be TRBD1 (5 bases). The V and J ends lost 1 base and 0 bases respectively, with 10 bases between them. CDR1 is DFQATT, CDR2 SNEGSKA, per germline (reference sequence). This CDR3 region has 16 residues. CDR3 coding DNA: TGCAGTGCTAGAGTAATAGGGGTCTCTGGGGCCAACGTCCTGACTTTC. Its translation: CSARVIGVSGANVLTF.

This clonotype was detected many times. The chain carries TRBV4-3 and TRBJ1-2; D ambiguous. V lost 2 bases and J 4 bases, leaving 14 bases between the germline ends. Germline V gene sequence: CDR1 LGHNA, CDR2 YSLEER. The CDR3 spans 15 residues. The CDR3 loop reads CASSQNDAGTYGYTF. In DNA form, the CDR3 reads TGCGCCAGCAGCCAAAACGACGCAGGAACCTATGGCTACACCTTC.

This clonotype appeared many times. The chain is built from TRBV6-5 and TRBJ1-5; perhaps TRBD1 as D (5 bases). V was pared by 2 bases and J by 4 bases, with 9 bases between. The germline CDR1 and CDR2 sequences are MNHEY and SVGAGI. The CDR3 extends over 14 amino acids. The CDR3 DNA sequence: TGTGCCAGCAGTTACGGGGGGTCTAATCAGCCCCAGCATTTT. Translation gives CASSYGGSNQPQHF.

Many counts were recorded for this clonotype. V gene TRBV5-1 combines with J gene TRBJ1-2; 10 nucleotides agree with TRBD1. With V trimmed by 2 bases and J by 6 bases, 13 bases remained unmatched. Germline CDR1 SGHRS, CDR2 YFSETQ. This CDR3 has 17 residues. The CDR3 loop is CASSFYPSPGTGDGYTF. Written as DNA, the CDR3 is TGCGCCAGCAGCTTCTACCCCTCTCCCGGGACAGGGGATGGCTACACCTTC.

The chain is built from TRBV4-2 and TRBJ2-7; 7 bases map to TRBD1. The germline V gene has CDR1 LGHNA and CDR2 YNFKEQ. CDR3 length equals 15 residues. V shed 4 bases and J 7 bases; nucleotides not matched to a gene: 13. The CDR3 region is CASSPLHDRVAEQYF. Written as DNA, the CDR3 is TGTGCCAGCAGCCCTCTTCATGACAGGGTCGCGGAGCAGTACTTC.

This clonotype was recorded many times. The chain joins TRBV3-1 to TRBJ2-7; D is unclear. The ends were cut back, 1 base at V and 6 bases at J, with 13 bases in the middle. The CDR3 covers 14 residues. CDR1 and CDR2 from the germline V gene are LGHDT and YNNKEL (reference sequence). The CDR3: CASSQALGLSEQYF. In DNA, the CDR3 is TGTGCCAGCAGCCAAGCTTTAGGTTTAAGCGAGCAGTACTTC.

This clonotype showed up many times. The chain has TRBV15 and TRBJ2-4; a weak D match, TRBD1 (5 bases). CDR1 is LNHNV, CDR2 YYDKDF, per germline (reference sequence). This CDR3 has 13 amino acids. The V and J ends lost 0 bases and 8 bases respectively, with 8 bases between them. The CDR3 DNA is TGTGCCACCAGCAGAGAGATAGGGGACATTCAGTACTTC. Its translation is CATSREIGDIQYF.

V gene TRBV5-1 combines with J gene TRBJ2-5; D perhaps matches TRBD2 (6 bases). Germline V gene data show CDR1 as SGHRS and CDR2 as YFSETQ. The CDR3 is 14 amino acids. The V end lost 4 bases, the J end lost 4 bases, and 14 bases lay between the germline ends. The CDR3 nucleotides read TGCGCCAGCAGCCGGGGGACCCAAGGAGAGACCCAGTACTTC. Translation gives CASSRGTQGETQYF.

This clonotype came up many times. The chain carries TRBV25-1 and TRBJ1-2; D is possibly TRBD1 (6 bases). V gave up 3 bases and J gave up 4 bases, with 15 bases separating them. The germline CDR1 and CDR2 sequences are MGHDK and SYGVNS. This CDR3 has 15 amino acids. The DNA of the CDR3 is TGTGCCAGCAGTGATTATGGGGGCCCGGGCTATGGCTACACCTTC. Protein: CASSDYGGPGYGYTF.

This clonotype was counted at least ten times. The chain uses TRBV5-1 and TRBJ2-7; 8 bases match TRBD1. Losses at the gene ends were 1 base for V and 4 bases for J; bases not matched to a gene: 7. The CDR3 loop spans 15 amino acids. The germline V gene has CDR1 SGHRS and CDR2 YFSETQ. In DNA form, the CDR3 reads TGCGCCAGCAGCTTGTTCGACAGGGGAGCGTACGAGCAGTACTTC. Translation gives CASSLFDRGAYEQYF.